The rows below give T cell receptor beta chains drawn from one sample of a study of cytomegalovirus exposure and HLA in healthy donors. The table came from immunoSEQ multiplex PCR; TCRdb's copy has only in-frame clones and leaves some out. Here the sample spans just over 65,000 clones, around 97% being singletons. The specimen was PBMCs. These receptors came from a woman between 18 and 30 years old in good health and CMV-seropositive. Each CDR3 is given with its conserved first and last residue.

v_gene: TRBV2
len: 14
CDR3aa: CASRRLAGGETQYF

v_gene: TRBV7-3
len: 13
CDR3aa: CASSHTGNYGYTF

v_gene: TRBV30
len: 11
CDR3aa: CAWSVQGIQYF

v_gene: TRBV19
len: 19
CDR3aa: CASSIRKGQGYYSNQPQHF

v_gene: TRBV18
len: 15
CDR3aa: CASSPASGSYNEQFF

v_gene: TRBV5-5
len: 12
CDR3aa: CASSPRDTEAFF

v_gene: TRBV6-5
len: 16
CDR3aa: CASSYSSWGSSYGYTF

v_gene: TRBV9
len: 16
CDR3aa: CASSVTPGLPSGELFF

v_gene: TRBV28
len: 12
CDR3aa: CASRGTGYGYTF

v_gene: TRBV19
len: 16
CDR3aa: CASSIAQREASGTQYF

v_gene: TRBV2
len: 12
CDR3aa: CASSEQFYEQYF

v_gene: TRBV6-1
len: 17
CDR3aa: CASSEISGPGIDNEQFF

v_gene: TRBV5-5
len: 20
CDR3aa: CASSPLRGLAGGGSYNEQFF

v_gene: TRBV4-1
len: 18
CDR3aa: CASSQEPLRASSGNTIYF

v_gene: TRBV5-5
len: 13
CDR3aa: CASSFRGNTEAFF

v_gene: TRBV9
len: 17
CDR3aa: CASSVIDAGEWDNEQFF

v_gene: TRBV10-3
len: 13
CDR3aa: CAIGTSGSYEQYF

v_gene: TRBV19
len: 15
CDR3aa: CASSPGTGGNQPQHF

v_gene: TRBV30
len: 15
CDR3aa: CAWSPGTGKAEKLFF

v_gene: TRBV19
len: 15
CDR3aa: CASSMRTGRTDTQYF

v_gene: TRBV4-1
len: 16
CDR3aa: CASSQSSGSFYNEQFF

v_gene: TRBV27
len: 15
CDR3aa: CASSLSPSVPDTQYF

v_gene: TRBV19
len: 15
CDR3aa: CASGPNRAGANVLTF

v_gene: TRBV23-1
len: 14
CDR3aa: CASSHGGRDETQYF

v_gene: TRBV9
len: 13
CDR3aa: CASAAGATDTQYF

v_gene: TRBV19
len: 14
CDR3aa: CASTGTVNTDTQYF

v_gene: TRBV27
len: 14
CDR3aa: CASSQDSSSYEQYF

v_gene: TRBV5-5
len: 13
CDR3aa: CASSFGSSYEQYF

v_gene: TRBV25-1
len: 15
CDR3aa: CASYLQGVGSYGYTF

v_gene: TRBV7-2
len: 14
CDR3aa: CASSLGGLNEKLFF

v_gene: TRBV2
len: 13
CDR3aa: CASSGSRYTEAFF

v_gene: TRBV27
len: 11
CDR3aa: CASSSMREQYF

v_gene: TRBV28
len: 13
CDR3aa: CASSTTGVREQYF

v_gene: TRBV4-2
len: 15
CDR3aa: CASSRTSGRTYEQYF

v_gene: TRBV6-4
len: 18
CDR3aa: CASSPGLAREWGTDTQYF

v_gene: TRBV28
len: 16
CDR3aa: CASSPAGAYRNTEAFF

v_gene: TRBV6-5
len: 15
CDR3aa: CASSYRGTGVYEQYF

v_gene: TRBV5-4
len: 17
CDR3aa: CASSSPSGLAGVGEQYF

v_gene: TRBV6-5
len: 14
CDR3aa: CASSYSRLNNEQFF

v_gene: TRBV15
len: 16
CDR3aa: CATSSPNGTFNYGYTF

v_gene: TRBV15
len: 13
CDR3aa: CATSRAKGETQYF

v_gene: TRBV4-2
len: 20
CDR3aa: CASSQTPGLAGGSSYNEQFF

v_gene: TRBV5-1
len: 15
CDR3aa: CASSLDGTSPGTQYF

v_gene: TRBV27
len: 14
CDR3aa: CASSAHRDYTEAFF

v_gene: TRBV29-1
len: 11
CDR3aa: CSVGQGYGYTF

v_gene: TRBV28
len: 15
CDR3aa: CASITSGQGAGGYTF

v_gene: TRBV5-1
len: 19
CDR3aa: CASSLAVRGGEWMNTEAFF

v_gene: TRBV2
len: 14
CDR3aa: CASALQRSQETQYF

v_gene: TRBV27
len: 13
CDR3aa: CASSPPRAGELFF

v_gene: TRBV30
len: 12
CDR3aa: CAWSAWTGAYTF

v_gene: TRBV5-6
len: 14
CDR3aa: CASSSRLAGDTQYF

v_gene: TRBV10-3
len: 15
CDR3aa: CAIKTRTGTNTEAFF

v_gene: TRBV2
len: 15
CDR3aa: CASSESQLPFNEQFF

v_gene: TRBV7-9
len: 13
CDR3aa: CASSLKTADGYTF

v_gene: TRBV27
len: 13
CDR3aa: CASKYGSSYEQYF